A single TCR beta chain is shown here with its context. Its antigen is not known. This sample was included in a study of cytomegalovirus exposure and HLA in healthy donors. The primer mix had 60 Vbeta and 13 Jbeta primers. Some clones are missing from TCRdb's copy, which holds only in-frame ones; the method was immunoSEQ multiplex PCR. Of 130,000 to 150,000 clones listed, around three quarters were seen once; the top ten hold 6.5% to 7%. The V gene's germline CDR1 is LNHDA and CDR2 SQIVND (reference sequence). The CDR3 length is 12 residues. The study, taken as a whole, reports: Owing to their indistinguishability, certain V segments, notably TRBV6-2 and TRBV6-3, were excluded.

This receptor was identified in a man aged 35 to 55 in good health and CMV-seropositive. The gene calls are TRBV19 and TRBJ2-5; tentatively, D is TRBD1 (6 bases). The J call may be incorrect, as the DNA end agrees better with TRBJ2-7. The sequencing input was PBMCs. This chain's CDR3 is CASSPKQGEQYF. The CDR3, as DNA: TGTGCCAGTAGTCCAAAACAGGGCGAGCAGTACTTC.